A selection of T cell receptor beta chains follows, all from one sample in a study of shared clonotypes between healthy human individuals. The protocol was immunoSEQ multiplex PCR, while the TCRdb copy is restricted to in-frame clones and leaves out a portion. The sample contains approximately 1,500,000 clones, 95% to 99% of which appear only once. The specimen sequenced was naive CD4+ T cells sorted from blood. All receptors come from a man aged 25-45 years in good health. Each CDR3 is given with its conserved first and last residue. D genes are given only for firm matches. Size values are once, few and many counts, or a class for expanded clones, and some rows have none.

size	J	D	V	CDR3	DNA
.	TRBJ2-1	TRBD2	TRBV5-4	CASSGTSGRLNEQFF	TGTGCCAGCAGCGGCACTAGCGGGAGATTAAATGAGCAGTTCTTC
.	TRBJ2-2	TRBD2	TRBV5-5	CASSLVALAGGLTGELFF	TGTGCCAGCAGCTTGGTCGCGCTAGCGGGAGGGCTGACCGGGGAGCTGTTTTTT
once	TRBJ1-2	TRBD1	TRBV7-3	CASSSTLTGTDYTF	TGTGCCAGCAGCTCAACCCTAACCGGGACAGACTACACCTTC
.	TRBJ2-3	.	TRBV2	CASSPREDTQYF	TGTGCCAGCAGTCCACGAGAAGATACGCAGTATTTT
.	TRBJ2-5	TRBD2	TRBV4-3	CASSQARGRGSRVTQYF	TGCGCCAGCAGCCAAGCGCGAGGGCGCGGGAGTCGAGTGACCCAGTACTTC
.	TRBJ2-2	.	TRBV18	CASSPGRNTGELFF	TGTGCCAGCTCACCGGGCCGGAACACCGGGGAGCTGTTTTTT
.	TRBJ2-1	.	TRBV7-2	CASSNRRGNEQFF	TGTGCCAGCAGCAATAGGAGGGGGAATGAGCAGTTCTTC
.	TRBJ1-5	.	TRBV15	CATSRGGLRVGQPQHF	TGTGCCACCAGCAGAGGGGGCCTTCGAGTCGGGCAGCCCCAGCATTTT
.	TRBJ2-5	TRBD2	TRBV7-8	CASRYRRTSAQETQYF	TGTGCCAGCAGATATAGGCGGACTAGCGCACAAGAGACCCAGTACTTC
.	TRBJ1-4	.	TRBV6-5	CASSYAGPTNEKLFF	TGTGCCAGCAGTTACGCAGGGCCAACTAATGAAAAACTGTTTTTT
.	TRBJ2-7	.	TRBV7-6	CASSSESGFRNTPDF	TGTGCCAGCAGCTCGGAATCTGGATTCCGGAATACTCCAGACTTC
.	TRBJ2-3	.	TRBV23-1	CASSQSITDTQYF	TGCGCCAGCAGCCAAAGTATTACTGATACGCAGTATTTT
.	TRBJ1-4	.	TRBV5-1	CASSLGRQDEKLFF	TGCGCCAGCAGCTTGGGCAGACAAGATGAAAAACTGTTTTTT
.	TRBJ2-1	.	TRBV7-9	CASSHIGDSYNEQFF	TGTGCCAGCAGCCACATAGGGGACTCCTACAATGAGCAGTTCTTC
.	TRBJ1-1	.	TRBV5-5	CASSLGQAMRSTEAFF	TGTGCCAGCAGCTTGGGACAGGCGATGCGTAGCACTGAAGCTTTCTTT
.	TRBJ1-2	.	TRBV7-9	CASSLGRREDGYTF	TGTGCCAGCAGCTTAGGTAGAAGGGAAGATGGCTACACCTTC
.	TRBJ2-7	.	TRBV4-3	CASSQDGPGPYEQYF	TGCGCCAGCAGCCAAGATGGGCCAGGGCCCTACGAGCAGTACTTC
.	TRBJ1-1	.	TRBV5-1	CASSWTPPNTEAFF	TGCGCCAGCAGCTGGACTCCACCCAACACTGAAGCTTTCTTT
once	TRBJ2-1	TRBD2	TRBV7-8	CASSLFSGSSYNEQFF	TGTGCCAGCAGCCTCTTTAGCGGGAGCTCCTACAATGAGCAGTTCTTC
.	TRBJ1-1	.	TRBV7-9	CASSLSGGVNTEAFF	TGTGCCAGCAGCCTCTCGGGAGGGGTGAACACTGAAGCTTTCTTT
.	TRBJ2-1	.	TRBV2	CASMSGYSYNEQFF	TGTGCCAGCATGAGCGGCTATTCCTACAATGAGCAGTTCTTC
.	TRBJ2-7	TRBD2	TRBV7-8	CASSPLGGTHEQYF	TGTGCCAGCAGCCCCCTGGGAGGGACCCACGAGCAGTACTTC
.	TRBJ1-5	.	TRBV18	CASSPVSHVGNQPQHF	TGTGCCAGCTCACCAGTCTCCCACGTTGGCAATCAGCCCCAGCATTTT
.	TRBJ2-2	TRBD1	TRBV18	CASSPDRGDGELFF	TGTGCCAGCTCACCAGACAGGGGAGACGGGGAGCTGTTTTTT
.	TRBJ1-1	.	TRBV7-9	CASSLVRPNTGEAFF	TGTGCCAGCAGCTTAGTGAGGCCCAACACGGGAGAAGCTTTCTTT
.	TRBJ2-7	.	TRBV5-1	CASSLNGAEQYF	TGCGCCAGCAGCCTGAACGGAGCGGAGCAGTACTTC
.	TRBJ2-5	TRBD2	TRBV7-6	CASSLEGRAQETQYF	TGTGCCAGCAGCTTAGAAGGGAGGGCCCAAGAGACCCAGTACTTC
.	TRBJ1-3	.	TRBV7-6	CASSLNVGGSGNTIYF	TGTGCCAGCAGCTTAAATGTGGGAGGCTCTGGAAACACCATATATTTT
.	TRBJ1-5	TRBD1	TRBV4-1	CASSPPDRGNQPQHF	TGCGCCAGCAGCCCTCCCGACAGGGGGAATCAGCCCCAGCATTTT
.	TRBJ2-1	.	TRBV9	CASSPIGAGSDEQFF	TGTGCCAGCAGCCCCATAGGAGCAGGGAGCGATGAGCAGTTCTTC
.	TRBJ2-2	.	TRBV27	CASTVTGTVNTGELFF	TGTGCCAGCACCGTCACCGGGACGGTGAACACCGGGGAGCTGTTTTTT
.	TRBJ2-5	.	TRBV10-3	CAIRRGPQETQYF	TGTGCCATCAGGAGGGGACCTCAAGAGACCCAGTACTTC
.	TRBJ1-1	TRBD1	TRBV29-1	CSVGWDRTTEAFF	TGCAGCGTTGGATGGGACAGAACCACTGAAGCTTTCTTT
.	TRBJ2-7	.	TRBV7-8	CASSSRFGPYEQYF	TGTGCCAGCAGCTCACGCTTTGGTCCCTACGAGCAGTACTTC
.	TRBJ2-5	TRBD2	TRBV7-9	CAINPRGGSETQYF	TGTGCCATCAACCCAAGGGGCGGGAGTGAGACCCAGTACTTC